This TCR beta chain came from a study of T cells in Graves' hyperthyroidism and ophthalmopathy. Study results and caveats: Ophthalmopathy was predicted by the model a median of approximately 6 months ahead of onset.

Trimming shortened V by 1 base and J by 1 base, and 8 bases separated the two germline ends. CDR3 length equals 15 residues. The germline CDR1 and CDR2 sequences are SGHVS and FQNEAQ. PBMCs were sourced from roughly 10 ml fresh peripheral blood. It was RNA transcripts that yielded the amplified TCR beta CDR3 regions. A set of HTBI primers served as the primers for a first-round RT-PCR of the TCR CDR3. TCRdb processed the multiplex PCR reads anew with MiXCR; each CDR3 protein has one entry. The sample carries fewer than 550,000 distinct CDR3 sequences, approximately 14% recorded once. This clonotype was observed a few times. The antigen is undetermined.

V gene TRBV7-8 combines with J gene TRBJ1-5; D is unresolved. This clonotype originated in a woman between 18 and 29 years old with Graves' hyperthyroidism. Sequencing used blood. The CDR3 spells CASSLDTMSNQPQHF. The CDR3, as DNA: TGTGCCAGCAGCTTAGATACCATGAGCAATCAGCCCCAGCATTTT. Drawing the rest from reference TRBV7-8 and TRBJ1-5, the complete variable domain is GAGVSQSPRYKVAKRGQDVALRCDPISGHVSLFWYQQALGQGPEFLTYFQNEAQLDKSGLPSDRFFAERPEGSVSTLKIQRTQQEDSAVYLCASSLDTMSNQPQHFGDGTRLSIL.